The T cell receptor beta chain under discussion was sequenced for a study of T cell repertoires in cytomegalovirus infection. Overall study: Peptides in the study included HLA-C-restricted and HLA-B-restricted CMV epitopes.

General study points: HLA-C-restricted CMV clonotypes gave the most frequent clonotype in two of eight donors. The cumulative frequency of public TCR beta families identified carriers of CMV plus the relevant HLA.

Trimming took off 4 bases at V and 2 bases at J, with 14 bases between the two ends. CDR1 and CDR2 from the germline V gene are SEHNR and FQNEAQ (reference sequence). This CDR3 is built from 15 residues. From the reads, TCRdb called clonotypes with MiXCR, one entry per CDR3 protein. The table has roughly 500,000 distinct CDR3 sequences, around a third seen once; the top ten hold roughly 17%. Turning to this clonotype: Antigen specificity is unknown.

The gene calls are TRBV7-9 and TRBJ2-5, with D perhaps TRBD1 (6 bases). The sequence derives from a human donor in good health (CMV status not recorded). Some clones in this sample may be carry-over from other donors' samples. Sequencing used cultured PBMCs, obtained from culture after CMV antigen stimulation. This CDR3 reads CASSSAGTPQETQYF. In nucleotides, the CDR3 is TGTGCCAGCAGCTCCGCCGGGACACCTCAAGAGACCCAGTACTTC.